The source of this TCR beta chain is a study of beta chain features in type 1 diabetes. On the study more broadly: Cell yields, gender and age were similar in healthy donors and patients. General observations from the study: PCR may have favored shorter templates equally in patients and controls. TCRB CDR3s were moderately but significantly shorter in Type 1 diabetes patients in all four CD4+ subsets. The naive, central memory and Treg TCRB repertoires looked more alike in patients than they did in healthy donors. Small HLA sub-analyses could not settle whether HLA shapes TCRB rearrangement.

This clone was counted only a few times. What it recognizes is unknown. The sequenced template was cDNA made from the entire isolated RNA. Assay used: immunoSEQ multiplex PCR; TCRdb lists only in-frame clones, some missing. This table holds a few hundred thousand clones, 15% found once. The clonotype originates from a man aged 18 to 29 with type 1 diabetes. Sequencing was performed on naive CD4+ T cells from blood.

As DNA, the CDR3 is TGTGCCACCAGCTCGCCGGGACAGGGAAGCTACACCTTC. Amino acids: CATSSPGQGSYTF. This sequence joins TRBV15 and TRBJ1-2; TRBD1 agrees at 9 bases. J lost 9 bases, V lost 5 bases, and 7 bases had no gene match. The length of the CDR3 is 13 residues. CDR1 LNHNV and CDR2 YYDKDF come from the germline V gene (reference sequence).